The 20 T cell receptor beta chains presented below share a single source sample, sequenced in a study of blood T cell repertoires in COVID-19. Measured with immunoSEQ multiplex PCR; TCRdb has only the in-frame clones, and not every one. Among around 320,000 clones, approximately 90% were seen once, and the ten largest hold approximately 2.4%. The sequenced sample consisted of peripheral blood. These receptors all stem from a man younger than 35 with active or convalescent COVID-19.

This clone was recorded once. This rearrangement joins TRBV4-1 to TRBJ1-5; unclear D gene. Germline lookup yields CDR1 MGHRA and CDR2 YSYEKL. This CDR3 region has 15 residues. V was trimmed by 0 bases and J by 3 bases, leaving 9 bases between them. As DNA, the CDR3 is TGCGCCAGCAGCCAAGATATCGGGGACAATCAGCCCCAGCATTTT. This encodes CASSQDIGDNQPQHF.

The CDR3 reads CASSLPGGYTQYF. CDR3 DNA: TGTGCCAGCAGCTTACCCGGCGGATATACGCAGTATTTT. V is TRBV7-3 and J is TRBJ2-3, with D hard to call. V dropped 2 bases and J dropped 7 bases, with 10 bases sitting between them. Germline lookup yields CDR1 SGHTA and CDR2 FQGTGA. There are 13 residues in the CDR3.

The genes are TRBV19 and TRBJ1-1; tentatively, D is TRBD1 (5 bases). V was cut by 3 bases and J by 5 bases, with 13 bases left in between. The CDR3 covers 14 residues. The germline V gene encodes CDR1 LNHDA and CDR2 SQIVND (reference sequence). CDR3 region: CASSMVGGETEAFF. Here the CDR3 DNA reads TGTGCCAGTAGTATGGTGGGGGGGGAGACTGAAGCTTTCTTT.

This chain connects TRBV29-1 to TRBJ2-7, with TRBD2 identical over 8 bases. The V gene's germline CDR1 is SQVTM and CDR2 ANQGSEA. The CDR3 has 17 residues. Germline trimming cut 4 bases from V and 4 bases from J; bases unmatched to any gene: 18. CDR3 sequence reads: CSVGRRLAREEGYEQYF. CDR3 sequence (DNA): TGCAGCGTTGGGAGACGGCTAGCGCGGGAGGAGGGATACGAGCAGTACTTC.

This chain uses TRBV28 with TRBJ2-3; 10 nucleotides line up with TRBD2. The CDR3 is made up of 17 amino acids. CDR1 is MDHEN and CDR2 is SYDVKM in the germline V gene. V lost 6 bases, J lost 0 bases, and 9 bases stayed unmatched. For the CDR3, the DNA is TGTGCCAGCAGGAGCGGGAGGGGGGGTGACAGCACAGATACGCAGTATTTT. It is translated as CASRSGRGGDSTDTQYF.

The chain is built from TRBV4-2 and TRBJ2-7, with 7 bases matching TRBD1. The CDR3 sequence is 19 residues long. After removal of 0 bases from V and 4 bases from J, the junction contained 18 bases not matched to a gene. Germline V CDR1 and CDR2: LGHNA, YNFKEQ. CDR3 DNA sequence: TGTGCCAGCAGCCAAGAACCGGGACAGAGACTTAATTCACCTTACGAGCAGTACTTC. Translating gives CASSQEPGQRLNSPYEQYF.

This chain connects TRBV4-1 to TRBJ2-2, with D tentatively TRBD2 (6 bases). V gave up 3 bases and J gave up 7 bases, with 12 bases separating them. This CDR3 is built from 14 residues. In germline, CDR1 is MGHRA, CDR2 YSYEKL. The CDR3: CASSHHRRGGELFF. The CDR3 DNA follows: TGCGCCAGCAGCCACCACAGGAGGGGCGGGGAGCTGTTTTTT.

This sequence joins TRBV20-1 and TRBJ1-5; no firm D call. Germline V CDR1 and CDR2: DFQATT, SNEGSKA (reference sequence). Trimming took off 3 bases at V and 0 bases at J, with 9 bases between the two ends. The length of the CDR3 is 14 residues. Here the CDR3 reads CSASPSSSNQPQHF. The CDR3 DNA follows: TGCAGTGCTAGTCCTAGTAGTAGCAATCAGCCCCAGCATTTT.

The rearrangement links TRBV19 to TRBJ2-3; 9 bases line up with TRBD2. Germline loops: CDR1 LNHDA, CDR2 SQIVND (reference sequence). The CDR3 is made up of 14 amino acids. V was pared by 6 bases and J by 4 bases, with 5 bases of the junction left unmatched. The CDR3 DNA sequence: TGTGCCAGTAGGGCGGGGGGGAATGCAGATACGCAGTATTTT. Protein sequence: CASRAGGNADTQYF.

The V and J genes are TRBV6-6 and TRBJ2-5, with 7 bases fitting TRBD2. The ends lost 8 bases at V and 2 bases at J; junction bases unmatched: 14. The CDR3 length is 16 residues. The V gene's germline CDR1 is MNHNY and CDR2 SVGAGI (reference sequence). CDR3 sequence: CASFSLPGTNQETQYF. The CDR3 DNA is TGTGCCAGCTTCAGTCTCCCCGGGACTAATCAAGAGACCCAGTACTTC.

The V and J genes are TRBV28 and TRBJ2-3, with D tentatively TRBD2 (5 bases). CDR3 length equals 14 residues. Trimming took 5 bases from V and 2 from J, leaving 11 bases between them. Per the germline V gene, CDR1 is MDHEN and CDR2 is SYDVKM. CDR3 DNA: TGTGCCAGCAGTCAGGAGGTTCACACAGATACGCAGTATTTT. It is translated as CASSQEVHTDTQYF. The whole variable domain, filled in from reference TRBV28 and TRBJ2-3, reads DVKVTQSSRYLVKRTGEKVFLECVQDMDHENMFWYRQDPGLGLRLIYFSYDVKMKEKGDIPEGYSVSREKKERFSLILESASTNQTSMYLCASSQEVHTDTQYFGPGTRLTVL.

This chain joins TRBV6-5 and TRBJ1-5; 8 nucleotides agree with TRBD1. Unmatched junction bases numbered 6, after V lost 6 bases and J lost 5 bases. Germline CDR1 and CDR2: MNHEY and SVGAGI. This CDR3 spans 14 amino acids. CDR3: CASRDRVGYQPQHF. In DNA, the CDR3 is TGTGCCAGCAGGGACAGGGTAGGATATCAGCCCCAGCATTTT.

The chain carries TRBV2 and TRBJ1-5, with 7 bases lining up with TRBD1. Losses at the gene ends were 0 bases for V and 3 bases for J; bases not matched to a gene: 8. The CDR3 loop spans 17 amino acids. The germline gives CDR1 SNHLY, CDR2 FYNNEI. The CDR3 nucleotides are TGTGCCAGCAGTGAAGCCCTGGGACAGAGGGACAATCAGCCCCAGCATTTT. Translation gives CASSEALGQRDNQPQHF.

This clone occurred a few times. The genes are TRBV7-9 and TRBJ1-2; the match to TRBD1 covers 9 bases. Germline values: CDR1 SEHNR, CDR2 FQNEAQ (reference sequence). J was trimmed by 6 bases and V by 5 bases; bases with no gene match: 7. The CDR3 has 14 amino acids. For the CDR3, the DNA is TGTGCCAGCAGCCGGGACAGGGCTATCAATGGCTACACCTTC. Its protein is CASSRDRAINGYTF.

V gene TRBV28 combines with J gene TRBJ2-7, with D perhaps matching TRBD1 (5 bases). This CDR3 comprises 14 residues. In germline, CDR1 is MDHEN, CDR2 SYDVKM. Trimming stripped 4 bases from V and 7 bases from J, with 17 bases between. CDR3 in DNA: TGTGCCAGCAGTTCCCCGCAGGGAATTTGGGAGCAGTACTTC. Its translation: CASSSPQGIWEQYF.

The rearrangement joins TRBV5-4 to TRBJ1-6; the D gene is possibly TRBD1 (6 bases). This CDR3 has 15 residues. CDR1 is SGHNT and CDR2 is YYREEE in the germline V gene (reference sequence). V lost 2 bases to trimming and J lost 7 bases, with 13 bases between them. Here the CDR3 reads CASSFIQGGNSPLHF. CDR3 DNA sequence: TGTGCCAGCAGCTTCATACAGGGTGGCAATTCACCCCTCCACTTT.

The CDR3 is CATAQGAMGNTEAFF. The CDR3 coding sequence is TGTGCCACGGCCCAGGGGGCTATGGGGAACACTGAAGCTTTCTTT. V is TRBV10-3 and J is TRBJ1-1; 8 bases fit TRBD1. V was clipped by 10 bases and J by 1 base; unmatched bases: 11. The V gene's germline CDR1 is ENHRY and CDR2 SYGVKD. The CDR3 totals 15 residues.

This chain uses TRBV7-2 with TRBJ2-7, with 10 bases lining up with TRBD1. After removal of 6 bases from V and 2 bases from J, the junction contained 7 bases not matched to a gene. CDR1 and CDR2 (germline): SGHTA, FQGNSA. The CDR3 has 15 amino acids. The CDR3 here is CASSIGTGAAYEQYF. DNA for the CDR3: TGTGCCAGCAGTATCGGGACAGGGGCCGCCTACGAGCAGTACTTC.

The chain couples TRBV7-9 to TRBJ1-4; D perhaps matches TRBD1 (5 bases). This CDR3 is 14 amino acids long. Trimming took 6 bases from V and 1 from J, leaving 9 bases between them. In germline, CDR1 is SEHNR, CDR2 FQNEAQ (reference sequence). Written as DNA, the CDR3 is TGTGCCAGCAGAGGGAGGGGAACTAATGAAAAACTGTTTTTT. Protein: CASRGRGTNEKLFF.

This chain links TRBV4-1 with TRBJ2-2, with D perhaps TRBD1 (5 bases). Deletions cut 1 base from V and 6 bases from J, with 9 bases between. From germline, CDR1 is MGHRA and CDR2 YSYEKL. The CDR3 extends over 14 amino acids. The CDR3 here is CASSQVWGAGELFF. The CDR3 coding sequence is TGCGCCAGCAGCCAAGTCTGGGGCGCCGGGGAGCTGTTTTTT.